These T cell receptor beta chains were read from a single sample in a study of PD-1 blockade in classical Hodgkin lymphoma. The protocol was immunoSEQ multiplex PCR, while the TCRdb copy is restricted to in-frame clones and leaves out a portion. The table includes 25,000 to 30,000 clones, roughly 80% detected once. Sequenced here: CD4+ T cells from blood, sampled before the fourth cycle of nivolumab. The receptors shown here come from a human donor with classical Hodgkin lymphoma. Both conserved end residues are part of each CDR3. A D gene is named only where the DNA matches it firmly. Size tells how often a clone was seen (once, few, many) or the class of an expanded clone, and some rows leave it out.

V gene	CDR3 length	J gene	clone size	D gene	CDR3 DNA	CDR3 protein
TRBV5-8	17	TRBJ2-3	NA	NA	TGTGCCAGCAGCTTGGTGGAGGGGGCGGCGGCACGAGATACGCAGTATTTT	CASSLVEGAAARDTQYF
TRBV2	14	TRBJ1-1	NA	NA	TGTGCCAGCACAGAACAGGGTTTGAACACTGAAGCTTTCTTT	CASTEQGLNTEAFF
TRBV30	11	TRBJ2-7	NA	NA	TGTGCCTGGAACAGGCGGGACGAGCAGTACTTC	CAWNRRDEQYF
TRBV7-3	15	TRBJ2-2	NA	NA	TGTGCCAGCAGCTTAGGCGGAACGAACACCGGGGAGCTGTTTTTT	CASSLGGTNTGELFF
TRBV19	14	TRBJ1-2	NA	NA	TGTGCCAGTAGTATAAGTCGACAGCTTCATGGCTACACCTTC	CASSISRQLHGYTF
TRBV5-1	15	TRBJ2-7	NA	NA	TGCGCCAGCAGCCTTCAGGGAATCAGGGGCTACGAGCAGTACTTC	CASSLQGIRGYEQYF
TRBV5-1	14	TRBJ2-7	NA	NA	TGCGCCAGCAGGTATACAGATGGGACCTACGAGCAGTACTTC	CASRYTDGTYEQYF
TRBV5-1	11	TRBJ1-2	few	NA	TGCGCCAGCAGAGTGGAAGGTGGCTACACCTTC	CASRVEGGYTF
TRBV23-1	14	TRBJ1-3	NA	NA	TGCGCCAGCATCACACGGATCTCTGGAAACACCATATATTTT	CASITRISGNTIYF
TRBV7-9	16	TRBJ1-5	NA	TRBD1	TGTGCCAGCAGTTATACCGGGACAGCCCTCAATCAGCCCCAGCATTTT	CASSYTGTALNQPQHF
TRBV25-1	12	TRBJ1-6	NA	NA	TGTGCCAGCAGAGGCCAGGGGACCACCCTCCACTTT	CASRGQGTTLHF
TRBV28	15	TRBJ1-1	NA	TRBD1	TGTGCCAGCAGGGAACCGGGACAGGGGAGAATTGAAGCTTTCTTT	CASREPGQGRIEAFF
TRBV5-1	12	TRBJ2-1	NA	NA	TGCGCCAGCAGCTTGGAGGGTAGGGAGCAGTTCTTC	CASSLEGREQFF
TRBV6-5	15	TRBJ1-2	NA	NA	TGTGCCAGCAGTTACTCTTCAGCAATGAACTATGGCTACACCTTC	CASSYSSAMNYGYTF
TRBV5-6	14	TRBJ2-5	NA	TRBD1	TGTGCCAGCAGCTCCTGGGACAGGCAAGAGACCCAGTACTTC	CASSSWDRQETQYF
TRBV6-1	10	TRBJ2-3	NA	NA	TGTGCCAGCAGAATGAATACGCAGTATTTT	CASRMNTQYF
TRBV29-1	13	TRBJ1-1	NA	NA	TGCAGCGTTGAGGTACGGATGAACACTGAAGCTTTCTTT	CSVEVRMNTEAFF
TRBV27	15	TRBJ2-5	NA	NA	TGTGCCAGCAGTTCGTGGGGGGTGGGGCAAGAGACCCAGTACTTC	CASSSWGVGQETQYF
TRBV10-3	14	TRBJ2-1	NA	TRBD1	TGTGCCATCAGGGCAGGGGGATCTGGGTCTGAGCAGTTCTTC	CAIRAGGSGSEQFF
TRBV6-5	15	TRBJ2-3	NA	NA	TGTGCCAGCAGTCCTACAGGGAGTTTAGCGGATACGCAGTATTTT	CASSPTGSLADTQYF
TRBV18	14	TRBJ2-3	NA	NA	TGTGCCAGCTCACTCTGGACCGACACAGATACGCAGTATTTT	CASSLWTDTDTQYF
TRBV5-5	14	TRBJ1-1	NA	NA	TGTGCCAGCACCCTCGGTCCGGGAAACACTGAAGCTTTCTTT	CASTLGPGNTEAFF
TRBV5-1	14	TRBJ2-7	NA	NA	TGCGCCAGCACCCCAGGGACCTCCCTAGGAGAGCAGTACTTC	CASTPGTSLGEQYF
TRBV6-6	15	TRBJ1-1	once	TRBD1	TGTGCCAGCAGTAACCCGGACAGGGGCGGTACTGAAGCTTTCTTT	CASSNPDRGGTEAFF
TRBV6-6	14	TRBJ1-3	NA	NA	TGTGCCAGCAGTACCGGGAGTACTGGAAACACCATATATTTT	CASSTGSTGNTIYF
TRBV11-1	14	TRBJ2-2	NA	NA	TGTGCCAGCAGCTTCATAGCGAACACCGGGGAGCTGTTTTTT	CASSFIANTGELFF
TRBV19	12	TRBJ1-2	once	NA	TGTGCCAGTAGTATCCCTCTGGGGGGCTACACCTTC	CASSIPLGGYTF
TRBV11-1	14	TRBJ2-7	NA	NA	TGTGCCAGCAGCCAGCTCTGGCAGGGAGACGAGCAGTACTTC	CASSQLWQGDEQYF
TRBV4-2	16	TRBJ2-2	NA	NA	TGTGCCAGCAGCCCCTTAGGGGGACGCAACACCGGGGAGCTGTTTTTT	CASSPLGGRNTGELFF
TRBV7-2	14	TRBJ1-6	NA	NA	TGTGCCAGCAGCTTCAGGGCTTCGAATTCACCCCTCCACTTT	CASSFRASNSPLHF
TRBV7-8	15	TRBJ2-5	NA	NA	TGTGCCAGCAGCTTAGTCCAGGGGGGATGGGAGACCCAGTACTTC	CASSLVQGGWETQYF
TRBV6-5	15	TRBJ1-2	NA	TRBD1	TGTGCCAGCACTTCACTCAGGGGGCGCGGCTATGGCTACACCTTC	CASTSLRGRGYGYTF
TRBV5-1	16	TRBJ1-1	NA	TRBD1	TGCGCCAGCAGCTTGGGCGGAACGGGACAGGGTTTGAGGGCTTTCTTT	CASSLGGTGQGLRAFF
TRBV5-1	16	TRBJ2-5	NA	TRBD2	TGCGCCAGCAGCCTAACGGGAGGGGGGAGCCAAGAGACCCAGTACTTC	CASSLTGGGSQETQYF
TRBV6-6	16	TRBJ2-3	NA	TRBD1	TGTGCCAGCAGTTTCCCAGGGGGTCAAGTCCCAGATACGCAGTATTTT	CASSFPGGQVPDTQYF
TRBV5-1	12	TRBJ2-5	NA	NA	TGCGCCAGCTCGGGAAAACCAGCGACCCAGTACTTC	CASSGKPATQYF
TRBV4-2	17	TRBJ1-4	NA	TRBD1	TGTGCCAGCAGCCCGGGACAGGGGGAGGGCTATAATGAAAAACTGTTTTTT	CASSPGQGEGYNEKLFF
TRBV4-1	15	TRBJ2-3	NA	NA	TGCGCCAGCAGCCAAGATGGAACTGTCACAGATACGCAGTATTTT	CASSQDGTVTDTQYF
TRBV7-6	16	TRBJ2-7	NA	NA	TGTGCCAGCAGCATTACTGTACGGGACCGTATTCCCGAGCAGTACTTC	CASSITVRDRIPEQYF
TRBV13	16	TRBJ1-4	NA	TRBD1	TGTGCCAGCAGCTTAAGAGGGGGCGGAGGCGGGGAAAAACTGTTTTTT	CASSLRGGGGGEKLFF
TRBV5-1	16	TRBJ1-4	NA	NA	TGCGCCAGCAGCATTACTAACGGGGCAACTAATGAAAAACTGTTTTTT	CASSITNGATNEKLFF
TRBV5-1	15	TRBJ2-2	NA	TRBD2	TGCGCCAGCAGCTTTAGCGGAGCGGGGACCGGGGAGCTGTTTTTT	CASSFSGAGTGELFF
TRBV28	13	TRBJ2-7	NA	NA	TGTGCCAGCACCTCCCTTGGGACCTACGAGCAGTACTTC	CASTSLGTYEQYF
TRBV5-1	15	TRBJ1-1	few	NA	TGCGCCAGCAGCTTGGATGGGATGCGAAACACTGAAGCTTTCTTT	CASSLDGMRNTEAFF
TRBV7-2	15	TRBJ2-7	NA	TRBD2	TGTGCCAGCAGCACCTTCTCGGGGGGGGGCTCCGAGCAGTACTTC	CASSTFSGGGSEQYF
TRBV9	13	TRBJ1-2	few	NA	TGTGCCAGCAGCGAATCGACGGGCTATGGCTACACCTTC	CASSESTGYGYTF
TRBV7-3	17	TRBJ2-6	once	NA	TGTGCCAGCAGCTTAACCCAGGGCACTGGTGGGGCCAACGTCCTGACTTTC	CASSLTQGTGGANVLTF
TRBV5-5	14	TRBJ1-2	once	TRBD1	TGTGCCAGCAGGGGGCAGGGGGCAGCATATGGCTACACCTTC	CASRGQGAAYGYTF
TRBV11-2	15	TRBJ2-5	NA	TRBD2	TGTGCCAGCAGCCCCGGTTCGGGACTACAAGAGACCCAGTACTTC	CASSPGSGLQETQYF
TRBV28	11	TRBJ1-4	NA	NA	TGTGCCAGCAGCGTTAATGAAAAACTGTTTTTT	CASSVNEKLFF
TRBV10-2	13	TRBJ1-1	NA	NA	TGCGCCAGCACCCCCCAAGGGAACACTGAAGCTTTCTTT	CASTPQGNTEAFF
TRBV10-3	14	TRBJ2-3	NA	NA	TGTGCCATCAGTGACCGGAAGGGTGGCGATACGCAGTATTTT	CAISDRKGGDTQYF
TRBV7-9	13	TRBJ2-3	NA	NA	TGTGCCAGCAGCTTAGACGGCGCTGATACGCAGTATTTT	CASSLDGADTQYF
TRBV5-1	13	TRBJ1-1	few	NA	TGCGCCAGCAGCTTGGATCCGAACACTGAAGCTTTCTTT	CASSLDPNTEAFF